A selection of T cell receptor beta chains follows, all from one sample in a study of T cell responses to AZD1222 COVID-19 vaccine. Assay: immunoSEQ multiplex PCR; the TCRdb copy retains only in-frame clones and omits some. This sample has over 110,000 clones; just over 90% occur once, and the top ten carry approximately 5.3%. The specimen was peripheral blood, collected on day 0 of AZD1222 vaccination. These receptors originate from an adult in good health. CDR3s include the opening cysteine and the closing phenylalanine or tryptophan. D genes are given only for firm matches. Size is stated for part of the rows, as once, few or many counts, or as a class when the clone is expanded.

CDR3,DNA,V,J,size,D
CASSFARDSYEQYF,TGCGCCAGCAGCTTCGCCCGGGACAGCTACGAGCAGTACTTC,TRBV5-1,TRBJ2-7,-,TRBD1
CASSEARGRRHEQFF,TGTGCCAGCAGTGAAGCGCGCGGGAGGCGACATGAGCAGTTCTTC,TRBV2,TRBJ2-1,-,TRBD2
CASSLARQETQYF,TGTGCCAGCAGCTTAGCGAGACAAGAGACCCAGTACTTC,TRBV7-2,TRBJ2-5,-,-
CASSLALRGRTANQPQHF,TGTGCCAGCAGCCTCGCTCTGAGGGGTCGGACAGCAAATCAGCCCCAGCATTTT,TRBV7-8,TRBJ1-5,-,-
CASLAGYTGGYTF,TGTGCCAGCCTCGCAGGCTATACGGGGGGCTACACCTTC,TRBV2,TRBJ1-2,-,-
CASRRASGSYEQFF,TGTGCCAGCAGACGGGCTAGCGGGTCTTATGAGCAGTTCTTC,TRBV6-5,TRBJ2-1,once,TRBD2
CASSLEGYQPQHF,TGCGCCAGCAGCTTGGAGGGATATCAGCCCCAGCATTTT,TRBV5-1,TRBJ1-5,-,-
CASSPGLSYEQYF,TGTGCCAGCAGCCCCGGACTGTCCTACGAGCAGTACTTC,TRBV2,TRBJ2-7,-,-
CASSFSRPADTQYF,TGTGCCAGCAGTTTCTCAAGACCCGCTGATACGCAGTATTTT,TRBV6-2/TRBV6-3,TRBJ2-3,once,-
CASSTDRAGNSPLHF,TGTGCCAGCAGCACCGACAGGGCGGGGAATTCACCCCTCCACTTT,TRBV11-2,TRBJ1-6,-,TRBD1
CASSRSTGVGNQPQHF,TGTGCCAGCAGCCGTTCGACAGGGGTTGGCAATCAGCCCCAGCATTTT,TRBV6-2/TRBV6-3,TRBJ1-5,-,TRBD1
CASSITWDRTNQPQHF,TGTGCCAGTAGTATAACCTGGGACAGGACCAATCAGCCCCAGCATTTT,TRBV19,TRBJ1-5,-,TRBD1
CATSDGTNEKLFF,TGTGCCACCAGTGATGGTACTAATGAAAAACTGTTTTTT,TRBV24-1,TRBJ1-4,-,-
CASSDFSVSGGEKLFF,TGTGCCAGCAGTGATTTTAGTGTATCGGGTGGCGAAAAACTGTTTTTT,TRBV6-1,TRBJ1-4,once,-
CASSYSRTNTYEQYF,TGTGCCAGCAGTTACTCGCGGACAAATACCTACGAGCAGTACTTC,TRBV6-5,TRBJ2-7,-,-
CASRAQSFPNQPQHF,TGTGCCAGCAGGGCTCAGAGTTTTCCCAATCAGCCCCAGCATTTT,TRBV6-5,TRBJ1-5,-,-
CASSIHRVASYEQYF,TGTGCCAGTAGTATTCACAGGGTCGCTTCCTACGAGCAGTACTTC,TRBV19,TRBJ2-7,-,-
CASSLSPPLIREQYF,TGTGCCAGCAGTTTATCGCCCCCCCTTATACGTGAGCAGTACTTC,TRBV27,TRBJ2-7,-,-
CASSQGLAGGFEQYF,TGTGCCAGCAGCCAAGGGCTAGCGGGAGGGTTTGAGCAGTACTTC,TRBV3-1/TRBV3-2,TRBJ2-7,once,TRBD2
CASSSTTGGMDEQFF,TGCGCCAGCAGCTCGACAACAGGGGGCATGGATGAGCAGTTCTTC,TRBV5-1,TRBJ2-1,-,TRBD1
CASSRGTAEAFF,TGCGCCAGCAGCCGAGGGACGGCTGAAGCTTTCTTT,TRBV5-1,TRBJ1-1,-,-
CASSRLAGSYNEQFF,TGTGCCAGCAGCCGGCTAGCGGGATCCTACAATGAGCAGTTCTTC,TRBV11-2,TRBJ2-1,-,TRBD2
CASSLSDSYNSPLHF,TGTGCCAGCAGCTTATCAGACTCCTATAATTCACCCCTCCACTTT,TRBV7-2,TRBJ1-6,once,-
CASSLGQGDGYTF,TGTGCCAGCAGCTTAGGACAGGGAGACGGCTACACCTTC,TRBV11-2,TRBJ1-2,-,TRBD1
CASSAWGAETQYF,TGTGCCAGCAGCGCCTGGGGGGCGGAAACGCAGTATTTT,TRBV11-2,TRBJ2-3,-,-
CASSQDHGNRAGNTIYF,TGTGCCAGCAGCCAAGATCATGGGAATCGGGCTGGAAACACCATATATTTT,TRBV14,TRBJ1-3,-,-
CASSLGGGGSTDTQYF,TGCGCCAGCAGCTTGGGAGGCGGGGGGAGCACAGATACGCAGTATTTT,TRBV5-1,TRBJ2-3,-,TRBD2
CASRLDSGQGRYSNQPQHF,TGTGCCAGCAGATTAGATTCAGGGCAGGGGAGATATAGCAATCAGCCCCAGCATTTT,TRBV7-8,TRBJ1-5,-,-
CASSMYRDSEAFF,TGTGCCAGTAGTATGTACCGGGACAGTGAAGCTTTCTTT,TRBV19,TRBJ1-1,-,TRBD1